These T cell receptor beta chains were read from a single sample in a study of shared clonotypes between healthy human individuals. The method was immunoSEQ multiplex PCR; TCRdb's version includes in-frame clones alone and lacks a portion of them. The sample records around 700,000 clones, around 72% being singletons. The specimen was memory CD4+ T cells sorted from blood. All receptors derive from a woman aged 25-40 years in good health. Each CDR3 is given with its conserved first and last residue. The D gene is left open where the match is weak. Only some rows state a clone size, as once, few, many or a class for expanded clones.

j_call cdr3_length d_call clone_size v_call cdr3_nt cdr3_aa
TRBJ2-1 13 - - TRBV19 TGTGCCTCCCGAGGGGAGCGGTCGAATGAGCAGTTCTTC CASRGERSNEQFF
TRBJ2-7 11 - once TRBV6-1 TGTGCCAGCAGTGAAGGGCCCGAGCAGTACTTC CASSEGPEQYF
TRBJ2-5 14 - once TRBV28 TGTGCCAGCAGTTCAGGCCGGATTGGCGAGACCCAGTACTTC CASSSGRIGETQYF
TRBJ1-2 13 TRBD1 - TRBV6-1 TGTGCCAGCAGTGGGCCCAGGGGGTGTGGCTACACCTTC CASSGPRGCGYTF
TRBJ2-5 14 - - TRBV6-1 TGTGCCAGCACCTCAGGGGGAGGGCCGGAGACCCAGTACTTC CASTSGGGPETQYF
TRBJ1-6 14 - - TRBV18 TGTGCCAGCTCGTTCGGGACGGCCAATTCACCCCTCCACTTT CASSFGTANSPLHF
TRBJ2-2 17 - - TRBV2 TGTGCCAGCACAGGGCAGGGTGGTCGGGCGGGCACCGGGGAGCTGTTTTTT CASTGQGGRAGTGELFF
TRBJ1-1 14 TRBD1 - TRBV29-1 TGCAGCGTACCGGGACAGGGTTTTGTAGGTGAAGCTTTCTTT CSVPGQGFVGEAFF
TRBJ2-7 16 TRBD2 - TRBV18 TGTGCCAGCTCACTACCGACTAGCGGGACGGTTCTCGAGCAGTACTTC CASSLPTSGTVLEQYF
TRBJ2-1 13 - - TRBV11-3 TGTGCCAGCAGCTTAAACGGGGACAATGAGCAGTTCTTC CASSLNGDNEQFF
TRBJ2-4 12 - - TRBV30 TGTGCCTGGCAATGGAACAAAAACATTCAGTACTTC CAWQWNKNIQYF
TRBJ1-4 14 - many TRBV7-9 TGTGCCAGCAGCGGCCCGGCGGGTAATGAAAAACTGTTTTTT CASSGPAGNEKLFF
TRBJ2-3 16 TRBD1 - TRBV5-1 TGCGCCAGCAGCTTGGGGGTCGACAGGGGAACAGATACGCAGTATTTT CASSLGVDRGTDTQYF
TRBJ2-7 15 - - TRBV5-6 TGTGCCAGCAGCTTCTGGGCGTATAGCGACTACGAGCAGTACTTC CASSFWAYSDYEQYF
TRBJ2-7 12 - - TRBV6-1 TGTGCCAGCAGTGAATCGATCTACGAGCAGTACTTC CASSESIYEQYF
TRBJ1-3 14 - - TRBV6-5 TGTGCCAGCAGTTTACAGAGGATCGGAAACACCATATATTTT CASSLQRIGNTIYF
TRBJ1-1 14 - - TRBV18 TGTGCCAGCTCAACCCGGGACGCACGCACTGAAGCTTTCTTT CASSTRDARTEAFF
TRBJ2-3 15 - - TRBV7-9 TGTGCCGTAGAAGCAGGGAAATTTAGGACAGATACGCAGTATTTT CAVEAGKFRTDTQYF
TRBJ2-2 15 - many TRBV5-1 TGCGCCAGCAGCTTGGGGGCAGATAATACCGGGGAGCTGTTTTTT CASSLGADNTGELFF
TRBJ1-1 15 - - TRBV15 TGTGCCACCAGCAGTTCAGGGGCTCTAAACACTGAAGCTTTCTTT CATSSSGALNTEAFF
TRBJ2-3 15 - - TRBV7-8 TGTGCCAGCAGCCATCTCCCGGACCTTACAGATACGCAGTATTTT CASSHLPDLTDTQYF
TRBJ2-3 13 - many TRBV28 TGTGCCAGCAGAACACTAGCCCCAGATACGCAGTATTTT CASRTLAPDTQYF
TRBJ2-7 14 TRBD2 few TRBV11-1 TGTGCCAGCAGCTTGGCGGGAGGTACCCACGAGCAGTACTTC CASSLAGGTHEQYF
TRBJ1-1 19 TRBD1 - TRBV27 TGTGCCAGCAGTTTCACCGCCCCGGGGCTACAGGGGGGGTACACTGAAGCTTTCTTT CASSFTAPGLQGGYTEAFF
TRBJ2-5 16 - few TRBV5-4 TGTGCCAGCAGCTTGTCTCTCGATTTAGGCCAAGAGACCCAGTACTTC CASSLSLDLGQETQYF
TRBJ2-1 16 - few TRBV4-2 TGTGCCAGCAGCCAAGATCTAAGGTCAGATGGGGATGAGCAGTTCTTC CASSQDLRSDGDEQFF
TRBJ1-1 15 TRBD1 - TRBV23-1 TGCGCCAGCAGTCACCGGGACAGGGGGAACACTGAAGCTTTCTTT CASSHRDRGNTEAFF
TRBJ1-5 14 - - TRBV7-9 TGTGCCAGCAGCCCAGAGGCTAGCAATCAGCCCCAGCATTTT CASSPEASNQPQHF
TRBJ2-4 17 - few TRBV4-2 TGTGCCAGCAGCCAAGAGGGGCCGCATGGGGCCAAAAACATTCAGTACTTC CASSQEGPHGAKNIQYF
TRBJ2-2 14 TRBD2 - TRBV6-5 TGTGCCGTCTCTAGCGGGAGGTACACCGGGGAGCTGTTTTTT CAVSSGRYTGELFF
TRBJ2-5 19 TRBD1 - TRBV28 TGTGCCAGCAGTTTCCCCGGGACAGGCCTAAGCGGGCACCAAGAGACCCAGTACTTC CASSFPGTGLSGHQETQYF
TRBJ2-2 15 - - TRBV4-1 TGCGCCAGCAGCCAAGATTGGAGAAACACCGGGGAGCTGTTTTTT CASSQDWRNTGELFF
TRBJ2-7 13 - - TRBV15 TGTGCCACCAGCAGAGATCTTTCCTACGAGCAGTACTTC CATSRDLSYEQYF
TRBJ2-7 17 TRBD2 - TRBV5-4 TGTGCCAGCAGCTTTGGGACTAGCGGAAGGGCGGGGTTGAAGCAGTACTTC CASSFGTSGRAGLKQYF
TRBJ1-2 15 - - TRBV2 TGTGCCAGCCGCCAGGCAGACCCGGAATGGGGAGGCTACACCTTC CASRQADPEWGGYTF
TRBJ2-2 16 TRBD2 few TRBV5-1 TGCGCCAGCAGCTTGGAAGCGGGAGGGGCCACCGGGGAGCTGTTTTTT CASSLEAGGATGELFF
TRBJ2-2 14 TRBD2 - TRBV7-9 TGTGCCATCCCGGTGGGAGGGCGCACCGGGGAGCTGTTTTTT CAIPVGGRTGELFF
TRBJ1-2 13 - few TRBV2 TGTGCCAGCAACATAAGAGGGGATGATGGCTACACCTTC CASNIRGDDGYTF
TRBJ2-6 18 TRBD1 - TRBV19 TGTGCCACCCGCCCCGACAGGGAGATATTAACTGGGGCCAACGTCCTGACTTTC CATRPDREILTGANVLTF
TRBJ2-7 15 TRBD2 few TRBV4-2 TGTGCCAGCAGCCAAGATAGCGGGAGGGCTCGCGAGCAGTACTTC CASSQDSGRAREQYF
TRBJ2-7 14 TRBD1 - TRBV2 TGTGCCAGCAGTGGGACAGGGGCCTTCTACGAGCAGTACTTC CASSGTGAFYEQYF
TRBJ2-1 15 - - TRBV4-1 TGCGCCAGCAGCCAAGCGGACCGATCCTACAATGAGCAGTTCTTC CASSQADRSYNEQFF
TRBJ1-2 15 TRBD1 few TRBV7-2 TGTGCCAGCAGCGTTGCACAGGGGGGAGGTTATGGCTACACCTTC CASSVAQGGGYGYTF
TRBJ1-3 13 - - TRBV30 TGTGCCTGGAGTGTTTTTCACGGAAACACCATATATTTT CAWSVFHGNTIYF
TRBJ1-5 15 TRBD1 - TRBV7-2 TGTGCCAGCAGCTCACAACAGGGGAATAATCAGCCCCAGCATTTT CASSSQQGNNQPQHF
TRBJ2-7 12 - - TRBV6-1 TGTGCCAGCAGTGTAACTAGCTACGAGCAGTACTTC CASSVTSYEQYF
TRBJ2-1 13 - - TRBV2 TGTGCCAGCAGGGGATTAGGGGGGAATGAGCAGTTCTTC CASRGLGGNEQFF
TRBJ1-4 14 - - TRBV6-1 TGTGCCAGCACTTTGACAGTTTCTAATGAAAAACTGTTTTTT CASTLTVSNEKLFF
TRBJ1-2 15 TRBD1 - TRBV6-5 TGTGCCAGCAGTAGACCGGGACAGCAAAACTATGGCTACACCTTC CASSRPGQQNYGYTF
TRBJ1-5 18 TRBD1 once TRBV28 TGTGCCAGCAGTTTCGAAACAGGGGGCTTACGAAGCAATCAGCCCCAGCATTTT CASSFETGGLRSNQPQHF
TRBJ2-7 15 TRBD1 - TRBV6-1 TGTGCCAGCAGTGTCCCCACGGGACAGGGATACGAGCAGTACTTC CASSVPTGQGYEQYF
TRBJ2-5 14 - - TRBV11-2 TGTGCCAGCAGCTTAACAACCGGTACAGAGACCCAGTACTTC CASSLTTGTETQYF